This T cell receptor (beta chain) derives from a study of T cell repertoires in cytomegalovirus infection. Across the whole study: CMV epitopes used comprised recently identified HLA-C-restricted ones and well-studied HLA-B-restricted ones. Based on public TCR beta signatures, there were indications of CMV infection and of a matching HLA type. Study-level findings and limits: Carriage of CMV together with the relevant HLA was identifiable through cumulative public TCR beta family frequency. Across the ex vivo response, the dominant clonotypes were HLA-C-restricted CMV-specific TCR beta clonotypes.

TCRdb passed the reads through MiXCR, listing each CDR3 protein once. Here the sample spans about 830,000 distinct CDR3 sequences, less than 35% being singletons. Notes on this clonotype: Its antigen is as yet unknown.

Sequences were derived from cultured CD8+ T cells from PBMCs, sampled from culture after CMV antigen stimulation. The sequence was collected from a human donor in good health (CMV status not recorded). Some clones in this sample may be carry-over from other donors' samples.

CDR3 sequence (DNA): TGTGCCAGCAGCCGAGTATGGGGACCCTCCTACGAGCAGTACTTC. Translation gives CASSRVWGPSYEQYF. J is TRBJ2-7 and V is TRBV14, with D tentatively TRBD1 or TRBD2 (5 bases each). V lost 4 bases, J lost 0 bases, and 13 bases lay in between. The germline V gene has CDR1 SGHDN and CDR2 FVKESK. The CDR3 is 15 residues long.